A selection of T cell receptor beta chains follows, all from one sample in a study of cytomegalovirus exposure and HLA in healthy donors. TCRdb keeps only in-frame clones here, not all; method: immunoSEQ multiplex PCR. The sample contains 130,000 or so clones, about 8.5% of which appear only once. The sequencing sample was made of PBMCs. These receptors came from a middle-aged man in good health and CMV-seronegative. Both conserved end residues are trimmed from each CDR3. A D gene is named only where the DNA matches it firmly.

d_call j_call v_call cdr3_aa
- TRBJ1-2 TRBV7-3 ASSFPGAGGYT
TRBD1 TRBJ2-7 TRBV9 ASSVAPQGDYEQY
TRBD1 TRBJ2-4 TRBV7-8 ASSLDAQGARKNIQY
TRBD2 TRBJ2-1 TRBV11-2 ASSLIAGGSSYNEQF
- TRBJ1-3 TRBV19 ASSRAEGTITGNTIY
- TRBJ1-1 TRBV10-1 ASSPSRGNTEAF
TRBD1 TRBJ2-1 TRBV5-1 ASSLGQGKDEQF
- TRBJ1-5 TRBV7-2 ASSLALADSNQPQH
TRBD1 TRBJ1-6 TRBV5-6 ASSRSLGQDNSPLH
- TRBJ1-1 TRBV18 ASSPDSYTEAF
TRBD1 TRBJ1-5 TRBV9 ASSPGTGWGPQH
- TRBJ1-6 TRBV18 ASSPNSPGSYNSPLH
- TRBJ1-5 TRBV5-6 ASSFSNQPQH
TRBD1 TRBJ2-7 TRBV7-6 ASSLEGTGSYEQY
- TRBJ2-5 TRBV7-2 ASSLSQGQETQY
TRBD1 TRBJ1-6 TRBV27 ASSRTGQDSPLH
TRBD2 TRBJ2-3 TRBV10-1 ASSEGSGGAEDTQY
TRBD2 TRBJ2-2 TRBV10-1 ASSELAGAGELF
TRBD2 TRBJ2-3 TRBV11-2 ASSSTSGVDTQY
TRBD1 TRBJ2-5 TRBV5-6 ASSSYRDRGETQY
TRBD1 - TRBV6-5 ASSSGQGVNYEQY
- TRBJ1-2 TRBV5-1 ASSEPRGSDGYT
TRBD1 TRBJ1-5 TRBV28 ASKTQGTAPNQPQH
- TRBJ1-2 TRBV27 ASSLSEGLLYGYT
TRBD1 TRBJ1-2 TRBV4-1 ASSQTTGQGYGYT
TRBD2 TRBJ2-7 TRBV4-3 ASSQDRTSGGYEQY